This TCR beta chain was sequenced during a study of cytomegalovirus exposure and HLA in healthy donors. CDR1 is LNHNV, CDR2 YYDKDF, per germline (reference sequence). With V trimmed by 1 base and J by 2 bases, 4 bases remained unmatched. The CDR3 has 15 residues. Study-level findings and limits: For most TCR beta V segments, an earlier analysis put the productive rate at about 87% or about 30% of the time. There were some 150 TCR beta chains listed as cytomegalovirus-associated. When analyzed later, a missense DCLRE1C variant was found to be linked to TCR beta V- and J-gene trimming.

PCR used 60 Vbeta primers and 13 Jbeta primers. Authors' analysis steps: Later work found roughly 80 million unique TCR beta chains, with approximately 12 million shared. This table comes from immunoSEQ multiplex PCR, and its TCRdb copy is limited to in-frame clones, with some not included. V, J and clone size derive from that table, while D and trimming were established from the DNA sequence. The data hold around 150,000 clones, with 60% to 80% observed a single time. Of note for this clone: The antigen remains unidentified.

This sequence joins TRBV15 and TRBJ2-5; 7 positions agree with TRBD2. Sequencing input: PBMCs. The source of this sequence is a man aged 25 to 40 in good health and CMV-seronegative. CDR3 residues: CATSRGLASQETQYF. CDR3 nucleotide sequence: TGTGCCACCAGCAGAGGACTAGCATCTCAAGAGACCCAGTACTTC.